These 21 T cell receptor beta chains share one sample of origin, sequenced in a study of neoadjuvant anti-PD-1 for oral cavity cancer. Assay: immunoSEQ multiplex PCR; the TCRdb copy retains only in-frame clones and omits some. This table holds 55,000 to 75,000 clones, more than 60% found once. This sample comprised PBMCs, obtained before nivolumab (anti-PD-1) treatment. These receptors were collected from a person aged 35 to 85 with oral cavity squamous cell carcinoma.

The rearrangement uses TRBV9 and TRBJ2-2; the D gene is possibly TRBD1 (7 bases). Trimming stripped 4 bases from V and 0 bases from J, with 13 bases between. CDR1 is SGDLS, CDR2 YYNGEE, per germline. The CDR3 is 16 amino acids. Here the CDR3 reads CASSPQGGPNTGELFF. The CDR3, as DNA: TGTGCCAGCAGCCCTCAGGGGGGCCCGAACACCGGGGAGCTGTTTTTT.

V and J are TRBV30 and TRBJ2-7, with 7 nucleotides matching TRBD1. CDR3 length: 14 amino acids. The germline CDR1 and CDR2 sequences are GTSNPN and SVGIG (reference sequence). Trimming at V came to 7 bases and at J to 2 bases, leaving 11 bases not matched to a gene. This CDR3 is CASTTGTATYEQYF. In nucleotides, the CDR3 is TGTGCCTCCACAACCGGGACAGCAACCTACGAGCAGTACTTC. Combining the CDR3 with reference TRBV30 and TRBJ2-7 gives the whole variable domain SQTIHQWPATLVQPVGSPLSLECTVEGTSNPNLYWYRQAAGRGLQLLFYSVGIGQISSEVPQNLSASRPQDRQFILSSKKLLLSDSGFYLCASTTGTATYEQYFGPGTRLTVT.

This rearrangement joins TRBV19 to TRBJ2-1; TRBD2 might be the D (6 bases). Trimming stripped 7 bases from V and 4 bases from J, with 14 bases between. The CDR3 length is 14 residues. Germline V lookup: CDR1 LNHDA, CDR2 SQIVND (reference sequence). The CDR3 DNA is TGTGCCAGTACGGGCAATGCGGGATACAATGAGCAGTTCTTC. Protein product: CASTGNAGYNEQFF.

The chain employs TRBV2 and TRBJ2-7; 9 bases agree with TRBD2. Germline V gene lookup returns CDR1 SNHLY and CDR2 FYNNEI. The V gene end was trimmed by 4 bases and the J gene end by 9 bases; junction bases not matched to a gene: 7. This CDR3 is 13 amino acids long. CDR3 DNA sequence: TGTGCCAGCAGTGCTAGCGGGATTTCCGGGCAGTACTTC. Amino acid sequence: CASSASGISGQYF. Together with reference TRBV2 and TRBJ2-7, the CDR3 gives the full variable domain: EPEVTQTPSHQVTQMGQEVILRCVPISNHLYFYWYRQILGQKVEFLVSFYNNEISEKSEIFDDQFSVERPDGSNFTLKIRSTKLEDSAMYFCASSASGISGQYFGPGTRLTVT.

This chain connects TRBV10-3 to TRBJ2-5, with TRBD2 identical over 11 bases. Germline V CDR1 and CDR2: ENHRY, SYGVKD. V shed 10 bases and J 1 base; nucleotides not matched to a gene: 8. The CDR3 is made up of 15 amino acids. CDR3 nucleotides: TGTGCCACCGCGGTTACTAGCGGGGGCCAAGAGACCCAGTACTTC. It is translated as CATAVTSGGQETQYF.

Here the CDR3 reads CASSQAATSGAPSQDTQYF. The CDR3 DNA sequence: TGTGCCAGCAGCCAAGCAGCGACTAGCGGGGCACCGTCACAAGATACGCAGTATTTT. This chain joins TRBV4-2 and TRBJ2-3; the match to TRBD2 covers 11 bases. J gave up 5 bases and V 1 base, and 14 bases lay outside the gene matches. CDR1 and CDR2 (germline): LGHNA, YNFKEQ. The CDR3 runs 19 residues.

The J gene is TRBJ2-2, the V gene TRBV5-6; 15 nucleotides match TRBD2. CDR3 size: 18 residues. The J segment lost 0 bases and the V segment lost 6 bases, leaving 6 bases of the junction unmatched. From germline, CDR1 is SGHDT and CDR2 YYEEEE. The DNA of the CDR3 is TGTGCCAGCACCCGCGGGACTAGCGGGGGGACGAACACCGGGGAGCTGTTTTTT. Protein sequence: CASTRGTSGGTNTGELFF.

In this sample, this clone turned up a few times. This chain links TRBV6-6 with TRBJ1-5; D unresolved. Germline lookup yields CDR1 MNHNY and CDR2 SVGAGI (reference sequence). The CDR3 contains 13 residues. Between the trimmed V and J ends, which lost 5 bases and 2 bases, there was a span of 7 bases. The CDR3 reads CASSTPGNQPQHF. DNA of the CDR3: TGTGCCAGCAGTACCCCCGGCAATCAGCCCCAGCATTTT.

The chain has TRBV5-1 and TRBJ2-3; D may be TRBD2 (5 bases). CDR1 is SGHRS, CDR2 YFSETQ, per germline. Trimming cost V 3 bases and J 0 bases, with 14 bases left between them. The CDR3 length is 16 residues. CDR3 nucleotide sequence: TGCGCCAGCAGCTCATTCGGGAACCCTAGCACAGATACGCAGTATTTT. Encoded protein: CASSSFGNPSTDTQYF.

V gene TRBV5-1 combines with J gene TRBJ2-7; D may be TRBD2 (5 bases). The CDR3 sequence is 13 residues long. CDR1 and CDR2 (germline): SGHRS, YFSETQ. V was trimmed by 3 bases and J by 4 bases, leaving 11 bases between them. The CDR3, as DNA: TGCGCCAGCAGCTCCCGGGAAAGATACGAGCAGTACTTC. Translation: CASSSRERYEQYF.

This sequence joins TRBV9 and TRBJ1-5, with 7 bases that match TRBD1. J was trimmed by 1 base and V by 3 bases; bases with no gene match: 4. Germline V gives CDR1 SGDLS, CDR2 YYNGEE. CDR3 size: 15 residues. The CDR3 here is CASSGGGQSNQPQHF. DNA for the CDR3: TGTGCCAGCAGCGGGGGGGGACAGAGCAATCAGCCCCAGCATTTT.

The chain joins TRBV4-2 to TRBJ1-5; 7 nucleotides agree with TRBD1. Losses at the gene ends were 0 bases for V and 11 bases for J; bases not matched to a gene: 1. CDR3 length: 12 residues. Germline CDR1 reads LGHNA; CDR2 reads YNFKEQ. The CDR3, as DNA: TGTGCCAGCAGCCAAGATCAGGGGGCCCAGCATTTT. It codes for CASSQDQGAQHF.

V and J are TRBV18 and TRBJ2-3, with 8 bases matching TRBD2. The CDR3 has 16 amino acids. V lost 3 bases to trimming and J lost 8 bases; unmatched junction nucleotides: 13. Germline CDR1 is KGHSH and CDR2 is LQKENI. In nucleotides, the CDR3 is TGTGCCAGCTCACCCCAAATCGGGAGGGCCTCGAGTACGCAGTATTTT. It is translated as CASSPQIGRASSTQYF.

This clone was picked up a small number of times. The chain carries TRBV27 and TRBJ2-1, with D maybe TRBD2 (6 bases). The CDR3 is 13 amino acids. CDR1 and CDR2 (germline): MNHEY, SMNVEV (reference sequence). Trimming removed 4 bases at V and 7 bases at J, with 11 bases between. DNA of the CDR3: TGTGCCAGCAGTTACGGGGGAACTAATGAGCAGTTCTTC. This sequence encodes CASSYGGTNEQFF.

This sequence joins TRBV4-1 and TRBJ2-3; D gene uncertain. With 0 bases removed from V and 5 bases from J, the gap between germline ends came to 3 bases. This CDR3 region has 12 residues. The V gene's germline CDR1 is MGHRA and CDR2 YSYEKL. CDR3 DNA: TGCGCCAGCAGCCAAGAGGTAGATACGCAGTATTTT. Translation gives CASSQEVDTQYF.

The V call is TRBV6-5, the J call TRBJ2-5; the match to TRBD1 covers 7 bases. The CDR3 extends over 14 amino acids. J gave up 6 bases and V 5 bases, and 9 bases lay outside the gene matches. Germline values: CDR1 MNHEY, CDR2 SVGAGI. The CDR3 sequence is CASSHTGTAQTQYF. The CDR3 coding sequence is TGTGCCAGCAGTCATACCGGGACAGCACAGACCCAGTACTTC.

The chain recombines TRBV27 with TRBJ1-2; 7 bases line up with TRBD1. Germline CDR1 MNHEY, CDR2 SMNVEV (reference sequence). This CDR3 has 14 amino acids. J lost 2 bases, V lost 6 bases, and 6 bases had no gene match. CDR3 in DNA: TGTGCCAGCAGGCGACAGGGACGGAACTATGGCTACACCTTC. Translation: CASRRQGRNYGYTF.

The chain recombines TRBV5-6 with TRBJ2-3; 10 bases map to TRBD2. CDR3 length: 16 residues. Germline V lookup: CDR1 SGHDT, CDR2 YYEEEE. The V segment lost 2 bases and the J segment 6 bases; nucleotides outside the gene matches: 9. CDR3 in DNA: TGTGCCAGCAGCTTCATAGCGGGGGGTGGCGGTGATACGCAGTATTTT. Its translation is CASSFIAGGGGDTQYF.

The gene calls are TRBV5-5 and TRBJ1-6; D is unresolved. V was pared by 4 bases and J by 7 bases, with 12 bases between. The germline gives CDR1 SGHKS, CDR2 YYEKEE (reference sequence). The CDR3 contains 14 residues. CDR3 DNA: TGTGCCAGCAGCCAACTCTCGGGGAATTCACCCCTCCACTTT. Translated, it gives CASSQLSGNSPLHF.

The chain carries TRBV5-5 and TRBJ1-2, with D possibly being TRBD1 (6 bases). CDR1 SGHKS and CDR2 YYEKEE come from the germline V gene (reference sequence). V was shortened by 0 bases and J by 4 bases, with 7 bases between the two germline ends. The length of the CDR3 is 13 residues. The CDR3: CASSLGGGYGYTF. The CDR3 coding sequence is TGTGCCAGCAGCTTGGGAGGGGGCTATGGCTACACCTTC.

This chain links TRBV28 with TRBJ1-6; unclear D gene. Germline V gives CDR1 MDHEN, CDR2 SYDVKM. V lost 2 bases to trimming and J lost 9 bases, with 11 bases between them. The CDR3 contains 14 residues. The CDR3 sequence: CASSLGGAASPLHF. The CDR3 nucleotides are TGTGCCAGCAGTTTAGGCGGAGCGGCTTCACCCCTCCACTTT.